This T cell receptor (beta chain) was retrieved from a study of blood T cells in healthy people across ages. As for this clonotype: The antigen remains undetermined. Relative to the germline gene, one junction end is altered; a read error may explain this.

The total RNA that was extracted per sample amounted to at least 5 micrograms. The CDR3 extends over 16 amino acids. Germline lookup yields CDR1 SGHTA and CDR2 FQGNSA. Study observations and caveats: Strongly correlated with naive T cell percentage was TCR beta diversity.

Together with a sample-barcoded 5' primer, a J-beta primer mix was included in a second PCR lasting roughly 6 to 12 cycles. Every cDNA molecule bore a tag from a template-switch adaptor containing 12 random nucleotides. Each CDR3 protein gets one entry after TCRdb re-called the 5' RACE reads with MiXCR. The sample shows about 670,000 distinct CDR3 sequences, roughly half of them seen only once. The source of this sequence is a woman older than 75 in good health. The specimen sequenced was blood. The V call is TRBV7-2, the J call TRBJ2-1; the D gene is possibly TRBD1 (6 bases). The CDR3 region has the DNA TGTGCCAGCAGCACCCGGACAGACAGATCCTACAATAAGCAGTTCTTC. This sequence encodes CASSTRTDRSYNKQFF.